Detailed here is one T cell receptor (beta chain). Its antigen is undetermined. From germline, CDR1 is SEHNR and CDR2 FQNEAQ (reference sequence). This CDR3 is built from 16 residues. V lost 4 bases, J lost 2 bases, and 8 bases stayed unmatched. The data belong to a study of T-cell memory formation after mild COVID-19. Study outcomes and limitations: A balance of CD4 and CD8 characterized clones contracting day 15 to 85, whereas later expanders leaned CD4+.

TCRdb passed the 5' RACE reads through MiXCR, listing each CDR3 protein once. The sample includes about 560,000 distinct CDR3 sequences, roughly a sixth seen only once; the top ten take about 7.4%. Sequencing used PBMCs or a T cell subset sorted from them (not recorded which). The chain combines TRBV7-9 with TRBJ2-7; TRBD1 matches 10 bases. The TCR was taken from an adult woman who had mild COVID-19 (a few samples of this study predate the infection). Cell type and time point are not known. This CDR3 reads CASSSDRGVTAYEQYF. The CDR3 region has the DNA TGTGCCAGCAGCTCGGACAGGGGGGTTACCGCCTACGAGCAGTACTTC. Supplemented by reference TRBV7-9 and TRBJ2-7, the full variable domain reads DTGVSQNPRHKITKRGQNVTFRCDPISEHNRLYWYRQTLGQGPEFLTYFQNEAQLEKSRLLSDRFSAERPKGSFSTLEIQRTEQGDSAMYLCASSSDRGVTAYEQYFGPGTRLTVT.